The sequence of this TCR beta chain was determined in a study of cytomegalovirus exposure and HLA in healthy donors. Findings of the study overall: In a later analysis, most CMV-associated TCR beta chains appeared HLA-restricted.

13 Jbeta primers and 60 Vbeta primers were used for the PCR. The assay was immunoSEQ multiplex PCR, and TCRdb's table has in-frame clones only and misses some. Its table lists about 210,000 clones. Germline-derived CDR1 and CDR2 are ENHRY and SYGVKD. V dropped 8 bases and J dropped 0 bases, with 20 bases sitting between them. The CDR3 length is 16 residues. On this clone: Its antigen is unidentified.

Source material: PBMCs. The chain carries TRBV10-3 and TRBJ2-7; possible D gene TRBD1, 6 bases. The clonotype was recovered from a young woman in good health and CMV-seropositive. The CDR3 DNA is TGTGCCATCGGGCGAGTGGCAGGGGATAGCTCCTACGAGCAGTACTTC. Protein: CAIGRVAGDSSYEQYF.